This TCR beta chain derives from a study of blood T cell repertoires in COVID-19. Turning to the study itself: In each case, the material was cDNA or gDNA derived from T cells, B-cell-depleted T cells, or PBMCs.

Original data processing: Reference gene primer amplification gave estimated nucleated cell counts. Produced via immunoSEQ multiplex PCR; TCRdb's table is partial and in-frame only. From that table come the V and J calls and clone size; the DNA was used to work out D and trimming. The sample has roughly 56,000 clones; over 75% are singletons. Deletions cut 8 bases from V and 0 bases from J, with 14 bases between. The germline V gene encodes CDR1 LNHDA and CDR2 SQIVND (reference sequence). This CDR3 is built from 15 residues. This clonotype was obtained from a human donor in a cohort sampled during active COVID-19. The V call is TRBV19, the J call TRBJ1-3, with a tentative D call TRBD1 (5 bases). Sequenced input: peripheral blood. The CDR3 region is CASRRGYGSGNTIYF. The DNA for the CDR3 is TGTGCCAGTCGTCGGGGGTATGGCTCTGGAAACACCATATATTTT.